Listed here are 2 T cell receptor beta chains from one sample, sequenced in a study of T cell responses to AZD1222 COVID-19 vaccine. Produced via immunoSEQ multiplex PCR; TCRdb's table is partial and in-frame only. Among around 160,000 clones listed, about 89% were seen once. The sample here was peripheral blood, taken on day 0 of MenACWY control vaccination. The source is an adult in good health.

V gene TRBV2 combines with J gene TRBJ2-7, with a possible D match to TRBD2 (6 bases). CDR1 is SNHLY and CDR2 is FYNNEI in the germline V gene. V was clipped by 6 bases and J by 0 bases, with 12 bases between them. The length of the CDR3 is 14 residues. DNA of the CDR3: TGTGCCAGCAGGTCGGGAGTATCCTCCTACGAGCAGTACTTC. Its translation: CASRSGVSSYEQYF.

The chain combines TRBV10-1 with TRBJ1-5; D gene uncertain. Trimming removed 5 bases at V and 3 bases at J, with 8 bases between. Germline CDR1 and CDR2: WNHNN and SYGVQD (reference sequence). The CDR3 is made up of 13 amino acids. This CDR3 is CASSPGINQPQHF. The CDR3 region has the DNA TGCGCCAGCAGTCCAGGAATCAATCAGCCCCAGCATTTT.